Sequencing of this TCR beta chain was carried out in a study of T cells in Graves' hyperthyroidism and ophthalmopathy. Amplification yielded TCR beta CDR3 regions, with RNA transcripts as the source. HTBI primers were used for first-round RT-PCR of the TCR CDR3. TCRdb re-analysed the multiplex PCR reads in MiXCR, keeping a single row per CDR3 protein. The sample records a few hundred thousand distinct CDR3 sequences, less than 15% being singletons. Germline V CDR1 and CDR2: MNHNS, SASEGT. The CDR3 loop spans 15 amino acids. V was cut by 7 bases and J by 2 bases, with 17 bases left in between. The chain combines TRBV6-1 with TRBJ2-5, with D possibly being TRBD1 (6 bases). The sample consisted of blood. The receptor comes from a man aged 25-40 years with Graves' hyperthyroidism that later progressed to Graves' ophthalmopathy. CDR3 DNA: TGTGCCAGCAAATACAGGGATTTATGGCAAGAGACCCAGTACTTC. As protein: CASKYRDLWQETQYF.